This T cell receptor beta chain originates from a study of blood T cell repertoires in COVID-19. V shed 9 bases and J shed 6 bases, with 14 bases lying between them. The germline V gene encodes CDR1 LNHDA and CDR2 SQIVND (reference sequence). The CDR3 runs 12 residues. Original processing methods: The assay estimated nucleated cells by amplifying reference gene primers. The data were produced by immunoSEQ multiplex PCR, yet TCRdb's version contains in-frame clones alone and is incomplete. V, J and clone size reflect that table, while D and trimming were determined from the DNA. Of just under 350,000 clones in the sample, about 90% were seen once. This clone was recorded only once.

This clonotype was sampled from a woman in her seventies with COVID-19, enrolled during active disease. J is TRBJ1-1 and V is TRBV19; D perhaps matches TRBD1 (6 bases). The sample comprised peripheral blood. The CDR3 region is CASVQGASEAFF. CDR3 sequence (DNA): TGTGCCAGCGTACAGGGAGCTTCTGAAGCTTTCTTT. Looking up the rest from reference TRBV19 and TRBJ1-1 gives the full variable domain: DGGITQSPKYLFRKEGQNVTLSCEQNLNHDAMYWYRQDPGQGLRLIYYSQIVNDFQKGDIAEGYSVSREKKESFPLTVTSAQKNPTAFYLCASVQGASEAFFGQGTRLTVV.